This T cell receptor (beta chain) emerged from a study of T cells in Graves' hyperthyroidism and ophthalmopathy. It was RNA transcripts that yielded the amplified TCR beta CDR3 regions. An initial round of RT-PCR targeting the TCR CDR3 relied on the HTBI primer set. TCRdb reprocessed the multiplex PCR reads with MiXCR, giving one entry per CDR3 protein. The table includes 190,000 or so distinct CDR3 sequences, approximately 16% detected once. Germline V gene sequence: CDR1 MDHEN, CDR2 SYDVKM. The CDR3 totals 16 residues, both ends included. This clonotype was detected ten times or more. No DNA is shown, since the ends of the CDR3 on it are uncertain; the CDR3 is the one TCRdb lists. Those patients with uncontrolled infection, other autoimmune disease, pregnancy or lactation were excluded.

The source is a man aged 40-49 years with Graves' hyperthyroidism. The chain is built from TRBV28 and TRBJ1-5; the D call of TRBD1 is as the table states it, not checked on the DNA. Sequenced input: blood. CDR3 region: CASSFFGQGASQPQHF.